This TCR beta chain was retrieved from a study of blood T cell repertoires in COVID-19. The CDR3 spans 14 residues. Trimming took 2 bases from V and 6 from J; bases not matched to a gene: 5. Germline loops: CDR1 GTSNPN, CDR2 SVGIG (reference sequence). Method: immunoSEQ multiplex PCR; TCRdb's copy keeps in-frame clones and lacks some. This table holds some 300,000 clones, 75% to 90% found once. This chain links TRBV30 with TRBJ2-2, with 8 positions matching TRBD1. The sequence was obtained from a woman aged 70-85 years with COVID-19, enrolled during active disease. Specimen: peripheral blood. Here the CDR3 DNA reads TGTGCCTGGAGTACAGGGGGTTCGGCCGGGGAGCTGTTTTTT. It yields the protein CAWSTGGSAGELFF.